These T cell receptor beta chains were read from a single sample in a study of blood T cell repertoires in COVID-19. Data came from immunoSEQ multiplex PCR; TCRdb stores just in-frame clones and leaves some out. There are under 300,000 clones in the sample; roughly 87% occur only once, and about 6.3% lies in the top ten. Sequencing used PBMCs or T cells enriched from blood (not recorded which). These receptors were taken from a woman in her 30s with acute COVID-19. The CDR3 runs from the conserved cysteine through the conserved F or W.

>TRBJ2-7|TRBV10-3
CAISDQTGGVYEQYF
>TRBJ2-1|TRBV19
CASRAGGGYYNEQFF
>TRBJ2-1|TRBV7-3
CASSSMLAGYNEQFF
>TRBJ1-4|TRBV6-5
CASSREWQNNEKLFF
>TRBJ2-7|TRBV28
CASSEGFGGSGYEQYF
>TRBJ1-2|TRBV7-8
CASSLNTGGAWGYTF
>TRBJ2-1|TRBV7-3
CASSPRQGSYNEQFF
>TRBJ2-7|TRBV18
CASSPPSGRRGYEQYF
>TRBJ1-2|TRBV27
CASKLASLGQNYGYTF
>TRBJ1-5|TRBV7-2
CASSLGTVYQPQHF
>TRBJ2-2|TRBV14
CASSQDSGTGELFF
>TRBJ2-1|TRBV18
CASSPPQAGAIEWEFF
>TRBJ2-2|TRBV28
CASSPRGTVNTGELFF
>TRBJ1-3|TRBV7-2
CASSLSPSSGNTIYF
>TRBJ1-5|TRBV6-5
CASREMTTQPQHF
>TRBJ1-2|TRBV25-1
CASSASGRASYGYTF
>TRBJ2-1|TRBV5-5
CASSFGTSTYNEQFF
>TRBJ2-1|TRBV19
CASSIVGYEQFF
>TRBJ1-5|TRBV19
CASRTGTNQPQHF
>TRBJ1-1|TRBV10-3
CAISKGGGFTEAFF
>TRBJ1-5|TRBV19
CASSIAGQGTGGQPQHF
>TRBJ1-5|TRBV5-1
CASSFFGGQPQHF
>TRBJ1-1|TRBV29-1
CSVALGVRTEAFF
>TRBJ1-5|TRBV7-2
CASSLTGGPATRPQHF
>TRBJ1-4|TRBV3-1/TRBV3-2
CASSQDGRNEKLFF
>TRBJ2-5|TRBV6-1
CASSAASRVGEETQYF
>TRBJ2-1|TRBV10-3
CAIRGVTSGGAESEQFF
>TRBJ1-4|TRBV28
CASSLYRGQDEKLFF
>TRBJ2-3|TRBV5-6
CASSGLAGISDTQYF
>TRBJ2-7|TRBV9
CASSSTSGTQGEQYF
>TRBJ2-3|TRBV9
CASSVGGPSTDTQYF
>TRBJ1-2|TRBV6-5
CASSPDRAFGYTF
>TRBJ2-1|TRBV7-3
CASRWARAREQFF
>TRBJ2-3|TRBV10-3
CAISDSSGRYSDTQYF
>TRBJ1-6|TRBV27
CASSRLAKSNSPLHF
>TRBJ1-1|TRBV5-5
CASSRGGQYTEAFF
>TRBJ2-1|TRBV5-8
CASSLNRLAGGQASEQFF
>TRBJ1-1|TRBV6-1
CASSEGQGRDTEAFF
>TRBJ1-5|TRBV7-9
CASSSKDGVQPQHF
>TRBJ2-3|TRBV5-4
CASSPRGGPGDTQYF
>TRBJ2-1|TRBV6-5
CASSYYSGSTEQFF
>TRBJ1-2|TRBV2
CASPAVAANYGYTF
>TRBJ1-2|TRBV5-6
CASSSLGTARNGYTF
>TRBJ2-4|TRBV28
CASSLYTGTGGLAKNIQYF
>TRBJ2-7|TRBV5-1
CASSLVSGGTYEQYF